This T cell receptor (beta chain) was observed in a study of blood T cell repertoires in COVID-19. Study in general: T cells, B-cell-depleted T cells, or PBMCs supplied cDNA or gDNA.

The CDR3 runs 13 residues. Germline V CDR1 and CDR2: SGHNT, YENEEA. The ends were cut back, 0 bases at V and 1 base at J, with 3 bases in the middle. Sequencing used immunoSEQ multiplex PCR; TCRdb keeps in-frame clones, though not all of them. The data show about 99,000 clones, roughly 90% seen once. The sequencing input was peripheral blood. The TCR sequence derives from a human donor in a cohort sampled during active COVID-19. The chain has TRBV11-3 and TRBJ2-5; D gene uncertain. This CDR3 is CASSLDSQETQYF. For the CDR3, the DNA is TGTGCCAGCAGCTTAGACAGCCAAGAGACCCAGTACTTC.